These 8 T cell receptor beta chains were sequenced from one sample in a study of blood T cells in healthy people across ages. Primed by a sample-barcoded 5' primer and a J-beta primer mix, a second PCR proceeded for about 6 to 12 cycles. TCRdb called the 5' RACE reads again in MiXCR, with one record for every CDR3 protein. In the table there are 1.4 million or so distinct CDR3 sequences, about 45% of which are singletons. Sequenced material: blood. Receptors originate from a woman aged 18-35 years in good health.

The chain has TRBV29-1 and TRBJ2-5, with 9 bases matching TRBD1. There are 13 residues in the CDR3. Germline assignment: CDR1 SQVTM and CDR2 ANQGSEA. Trimming took 7 bases from V and 3 from J; bases not matched to a gene: 6. This CDR3 is CSGPGDREETQYF. In nucleotides, the CDR3 is TGCAGCGGCCCCGGGGACAGGGAAGAGACCCAGTACTTC.

This chain links TRBV30 with TRBJ2-2; D gene unclear. The germline CDR1 and CDR2 sequences are GTSNPN and SVGIG (reference sequence). This CDR3 is 15 amino acids long. V gave up 3 bases and J gave up 0 bases, with 11 bases separating them. CDR3 sequence: CAWSRTVANTGELFF. The CDR3 DNA sequence: TGTGCCTGGAGCCGGACGGTCGCGAACACCGGGGAGCTGTTTTTT. The full variable domain, completed using reference TRBV30 and TRBJ2-2, is SQTIHQWPATLVQPVGSPLSLECTVEGTSNPNLYWYRQAAGRGLQLLFYSVGIGQISSEVPQNLSASRPQDRQFILSSKKLLLSDSGFYLCAWSRTVANTGELFFGEGSRLTVL.

The V and J genes are TRBV12-3 or TRBV12-4 and TRBJ2-1; weak D call: TRBD1 (6 bases). Trimming left V 4 bases short and J 11 bases short, with 15 bases between. This CDR3 comprises 13 residues. The CDR3 loop reads CASSWSLGDKQFF. CDR3 DNA: TGTGCCAGCAGTTGGAGCTTGGGGGACAAGCAGTTCTTC.

Here the CDR3 DNA reads TGTGCCAGTAGTACCACCCTCTCTAGCGGAGCCTACAATGAGCAGTTCTTC. Encoded protein: CASSTTLSSGAYNEQFF. V and J are TRBV19 and TRBJ2-1, with 7 bases aligning to TRBD2. The CDR3 covers 17 residues. V lost 4 bases and J lost 2; bases outside the gene matches: 11. Per germline, CDR1 LNHDA and CDR2 SQIVND (reference sequence).

The CDR3 nucleotides read TGTGCCAGCAGGACTAATGGACAGGGGGCAAACTATGGCTACACCTTC. It yields the protein CASRTNGQGANYGYTF. The chain links TRBV2 to TRBJ1-2, with 11 bases identical to TRBD1. V shed 6 bases and J 2 bases; nucleotides not matched to a gene: 8. The CDR3 runs 16 residues. From germline, CDR1 is SNHLY and CDR2 FYNNEI.

The chain is built from TRBV20-1 and TRBJ1-1; D perhaps matches TRBD1 (6 bases). CDR1 and CDR2 from the germline V gene are DFQATT and SNEGSKA (reference sequence). Trimming removed 2 bases from V and 1 base from J, with 8 bases in between. This CDR3 spans 13 amino acids. This CDR3 is CSARQGTNTEAFF. Here the CDR3 DNA reads TGCAGTGCTAGACAGGGGACGAACACTGAAGCTTTCTTT.

This sequence joins TRBV4-2 and TRBJ2-3; 7 bases match TRBD2. Per germline, CDR1 LGHNA and CDR2 YNFKEQ. Unmatched junction bases numbered 6, after V lost 1 base and J lost 2 bases. The CDR3 has 16 amino acids. CDR3 nucleotide sequence: TGTGCCAGCAGCCAAGGGCTAGCGGATACCACAGATACGCAGTATTTT. This sequence encodes CASSQGLADTTDTQYF.

This chain joins TRBV28 and TRBJ2-7; the D gene is possibly TRBD1 (5 bases). Germline CDR1 MDHEN, CDR2 SYDVKM. CDR3 length: 20 residues. Trimming left V 3 bases short and J 2 bases short, with 29 bases between. CDR3 protein: CASSFPFYLDSTPGAYEQYF. CDR3 sequence (DNA): TGTGCCAGCAGTTTCCCCTTCTATCTAGACAGTACTCCCGGCGCCTACGAGCAGTACTTC. The full variable domain, its missing parts supplied by reference TRBV28 and TRBJ2-7, is DVKVTQSSRYLVKRTGEKVFLECVQDMDHENMFWYRQDPGLGLRLIYFSYDVKMKEKGDIPEGYSVSREKKERFSLILESASTNQTSMYLCASSFPFYLDSTPGAYEQYFGPGTRLTVT.